This T cell receptor (beta chain) originates from a study of cytomegalovirus exposure and HLA in healthy donors. Study summary: There were about 85 million unique TCRs (from HLA-typed donors) in an early data release.

On this clone itself: The antigen remains undetermined.

Findings of the study overall: Beyond CMV serostatus, there was no information to go on about immune exposure. Researchers reported in a later analysis that a missense DCLRE1C variant was tied to TCR beta V- and J-gene trimming.

This cohort consisted of healthy bone marrow donors. The CDR3 length is 17 residues. After removal of 4 bases from V and 1 base from J, the junction contained 11 bases not matched to a gene. Germline V gives CDR1 SGHRS, CDR2 YFSETQ. PCR employed 60 Vbeta and 13 Jbeta primers. Profiled with immunoSEQ multiplex PCR; TCRdb holds only in-frame clones, not every one. The repertoire holds 80,000 to 100,000 clones, with around 82% as singletons. The TCR originated in a man aged 40-50 years in good health and CMV-seropositive. Sequencing was done on a sample of PBMCs. The chain carries TRBV5-1 and TRBJ1-2, with 9 bases that match TRBD1. The CDR3 loop reads CASSLQALTGGNYGYTF. The CDR3 nucleotides read TGCGCCAGCAGCCTACAGGCCCTGACAGGGGGTAACTATGGCTACACCTTC.